One sample yielded the 21 T cell receptor beta chains listed below, sequenced in a study of T-cell reconstitution after alpha-beta-depleted transplantation in children. The library targeted TCRbeta and was prepared with unique molecular identifiers. TCRdb re-derived calls from the PCR reads in MiXCR, one entry per CDR3 protein. In the table there are hundreds of thousands of distinct CDR3 sequences, over 15% of which are singletons. This material consisted of PBMCs from the stem cell graft donor, taken from the stem cell graft. These receptors came from a human donor who donated a stem cell graft to a child with acute myeloid leukemia.

At least ten counts were recorded for this clonotype. This chain uses TRBV20-1 with TRBJ1-4; D call uncertain. The CDR3 has 13 residues. Germline V gene data show CDR1 as DFQATT and CDR2 as SNEGSKA (reference sequence). V lost 5 bases, J lost 3 bases, and 10 bases lay in between. The CDR3 DNA sequence: TGCAGTGCTCTGGGAGGGCCTAATGAAAAACTGTTTTTT. Its protein product is CSALGGPNEKLFF.

The table lists this clonotype with a few counts. The V and J genes are TRBV6-5 and TRBJ2-1, with 7 bases that match TRBD2. The V gene's germline CDR1 is MNHEY and CDR2 SVGAGI. The CDR3 spans 15 residues. The V gene end was trimmed by 2 bases and the J gene end by 3 bases; junction bases not matched to a gene: 4. The CDR3 nucleotides read TGTGCCAGCAGTTACAAGCGGGGAGACTACAATGAGCAGTTCTTC. Residues: CASSYKRGDYNEQFF.

In this sample, this clonotype turned up a few times. The J gene is TRBJ2-2, the V gene TRBV7-7; 9 nucleotides agree with TRBD1. V lost 5 bases, J lost 6 bases, and 7 bases stayed unmatched. The CDR3 is 15 amino acids. CDR1 SSHAT and CDR2 FNYEAQ come from the germline V gene (reference sequence). The CDR3 is CASSATGGPAGELFF. The DNA of the CDR3 is TGTGCCAGCAGCGCCACAGGGGGCCCGGCCGGGGAGCTGTTTTTT.

On this clonotype: This clone may be a read error of a much larger clone one base away. This chain joins TRBV20-1 and TRBJ2-3; D may be TRBD1 (5 bases). The V end lost 0 bases, the J end lost 0 bases, and 10 bases lay between the germline ends. The V gene's germline CDR1 is DFQATT and CDR2 SNEGSKA (reference sequence). The CDR3 is 15 amino acids. The CDR3 is CSARDPQASTDTQYF. CDR3 DNA sequence: TGCAGTGCTAGAGATCCACAGGCTAGCACAGATACGCAGTATTTT.

In this sample, this clonotype turned up many times. The chain carries TRBV5-1 and TRBJ1-1; TRBD1 agrees at 8 bases. Germline lookup yields CDR1 SGHRS and CDR2 YFSETQ. The CDR3 totals 15 residues. The V gene end was trimmed by 2 bases and the J gene end by 1 base; junction bases not matched to a gene: 4. The CDR3 loop is CASSLRTGTNTEAFF. The DNA of the CDR3 is TGCGCCAGCAGCTTAAGGACAGGGACGAACACTGAAGCTTTCTTT.

This clonotype was seen many times. The rearrangement uses TRBV10-3 and TRBJ2-7, with D possibly matching TRBD2 (7 bases). Germline assignment: CDR1 ENHRY and CDR2 SYGVKD. V dropped 6 bases and J dropped 2 bases, with 14 bases sitting between them. CDR3 size: 14 residues. CDR3 residues: CAIRGSGGPYEQYF. The DNA for the CDR3 is TGTGCCATCAGGGGATCGGGGGGCCCCTACGAGCAGTACTTC.

This clonotype was counted only a few times. This CDR3 is CASSSDREYSYEQYF. The CDR3 nucleotides are TGTGCCAGCAGCTCCGACAGGGAATACTCCTACGAGCAGTACTTC. The genes are TRBV5-5 and TRBJ2-7; 7 bases agree with TRBD1. This CDR3 is built from 15 residues. Germline V gene lookup returns CDR1 SGHKS and CDR2 YYEKEE (reference sequence). The J segment lost 0 bases and the V segment lost 3 bases, leaving 6 bases of the junction unmatched.

This clonotype was observed at least ten times. V usage is TRBV29-1 and J usage is TRBJ2-7; a possible D gene is TRBD1 (5 bases). The germline V and J ends were trimmed by 0 bases and 8 bases, with 14 bases remaining between them. The CDR3 totals 13 residues. Germline V gene lookup returns CDR1 SQVTM and CDR2 ANQGSEA. The CDR3 region has the DNA TGCAGCGTTGAAGATTCGGCAGGGAATAAGCAGTACTTC. Encoded protein: CSVEDSAGNKQYF.

V is TRBV7-3 and J is TRBJ1-1; TRBD1 aligns across 9 bases. CDR3 length: 15 amino acids. Looked up from germline, CDR1 is SGHTA and CDR2 is FQGTGA. V lost 4 bases and J lost 3; bases outside the gene matches: 6. CDR3 DNA sequence: TGTGCCAGCAGCTCTGGGACAGGGCGATACACTGAAGCTTTCTTT. This sequence encodes CASSSGTGRYTEAFF.

This clonotype turned up a few times. This chain links TRBV10-2 with TRBJ2-4, with 11 bases fitting TRBD2. CDR1 is WSHSY, CDR2 SAAADI, per germline. Losses at the gene ends were 2 bases for V and 8 bases for J; bases not matched to a gene: 11. There are 17 residues in the CDR3. CDR3 loop: CASSEVTSGISGDIQYF. The CDR3 DNA reads as TGCGCCAGCAGTGAGGTGACTAGCGGGATTAGTGGAGACATTCAGTACTTC.

This clonotype has only a few counts. The rearrangement links TRBV3-1 to TRBJ1-4; 7 bases agree with TRBD1. V lost 1 base, J lost 5 bases, and 7 bases stayed unmatched. The CDR3 totals 16 residues. In germline, CDR1 is LGHDT, CDR2 YNNKEL (reference sequence). DNA for the CDR3: TGTGCCAGCAGCCAAGGAGTCGGCAGGGGGAATGAAAAACTGTTTTTT. Translated: CASSQGVGRGNEKLFF.

This clonotype was detected a few times. The J gene is TRBJ2-1, the V gene TRBV5-6, with 12 bases fitting TRBD2. The V and J ends lost 3 bases and 11 bases, in that order; junction bases with no gene match: 9. Germline values: CDR1 SGHDT, CDR2 YYEEEE. The CDR3 sequence is 15 residues long. The CDR3 loop reads CASSSLTSGGYQQFF. In nucleotides, the CDR3 is TGTGCCAGCAGCTCCCTGACTAGCGGGGGTTACCAGCAGTTCTTC.

Here the CDR3 reads CASGPSGKPYNEQFF. CDR3 DNA sequence: TGTGCCAGCGGACCCAGCGGGAAGCCCTACAATGAGCAGTTCTTC. This sequence joins TRBV12-3 or TRBV12-4 and TRBJ2-1; 7 nucleotides align to TRBD2. The CDR3 sequence is 15 residues long. V lost 8 bases and J lost 2; bases outside the gene matches: 9.

This chain joins TRBV7-2 and TRBJ1-1; D is undetermined. The germline V gene has CDR1 SGHTA and CDR2 FQGNSA. With 5 bases removed from V and 4 bases from J, the gap between germline ends came to 14 bases. The CDR3 has 14 amino acids. CDR3 sequence reads: CASSLGLESTEAFF. CDR3 coding DNA: TGTGCCAGCAGCCTCGGACTGGAGTCCACTGAAGCTTTCTTT.

The gene calls are TRBV12-3 or TRBV12-4 and TRBJ2-2, with TRBD1 identical over 9 bases. The CDR3 has 16 amino acids. V was clipped by 1 base and J by 3 bases; unmatched bases: 3. DNA of the CDR3: TGTGCCAGCAGTTTAGGGACAGGGGTGGACACCGGGGAGCTGTTTTTT. It specifies CASSLGTGVDTGELFF.

This clonotype was counted many times. V gene TRBV9 combines with J gene TRBJ2-1; D may match TRBD1 or TRBD2 (5 bases each). V was shortened by 6 bases and J by 2 bases, with 12 bases between the two germline ends. In germline, CDR1 is SGDLS, CDR2 YYNGEE. This CDR3 has 14 residues. The CDR3 loop is CASNQRGTYNEQFF. The CDR3 coding sequence is TGTGCCAGCAACCAGAGGGGAACCTACAATGAGCAGTTCTTC.

In its sample, this clonotype was seen many times. V usage is TRBV27 and J usage is TRBJ1-5; D is uncertain. This CDR3 has 13 amino acids. V lost 2 bases and J lost 7, with 9 bases in between. The germline V gene has CDR1 MNHEY and CDR2 SMNVEV (reference sequence). The DNA for the CDR3 is TGTGCCAGCAGTTTAGAGGAAAACCAGCCCCAGCATTTT. It codes for CASSLEENQPQHF.

This clonotype has only one observation. A read error may explain this, as a much larger clone is one base away. The gene calls are TRBV7-9 and TRBJ1-1; D gene uncertain. The V end was cut by 6 bases, the J end by 6 bases, with 11 bases between. CDR3 length: 12 residues. Germline V gives CDR1 SEHNR, CDR2 FQNEAQ (reference sequence). The CDR3 protein is CASRLLEAEAFF. The CDR3 DNA sequence: TGTGCCAGCAGATTATTGGAGGCTGAAGCTTTCTTT.

This clonotype was detected only a few times. This sequence joins TRBV6-5 and TRBJ1-3; D ambiguous. The CDR3 sequence is 16 residues long. V gave up 3 bases and J gave up 4 bases, with 16 bases separating them. Looked up from germline, CDR1 is MNHEY and CDR2 is SVGAGI. In DNA, the CDR3 is TGTGCCAGCAGTTATCTGGAGCATTACGGCGGAAACACCATATATTTT. As protein: CASSYLEHYGGNTIYF.

The chain links TRBV5-1 to TRBJ2-5; D may correspond to TRBD1 or TRBD2 (6 bases each). This CDR3 region has 13 residues. The germline V gene encodes CDR1 SGHRS and CDR2 YFSETQ. V lost 4 bases, J lost 4 bases, and 11 bases lay in between. The CDR3 reads CASSTGGGETQYF. In DNA, the CDR3 is TGCGCCAGCAGCACCGGAGGGGGAGAGACCCAGTACTTC.

This clonotype was detected ten times or more. This chain uses TRBV20-1 with TRBJ2-3; D gene ambiguous. CDR3 length equals 14 residues. CDR1 and CDR2 (germline): DFQATT, SNEGSKA (reference sequence). Trimming removed 1 base at V and 0 bases at J, with 8 bases between. In DNA form, the CDR3 reads TGCAGTGCTAGAGTCCGAGGTAGCACAGATACGCAGTATTTT. It yields the protein CSARVRGSTDTQYF.